The 5 T cell receptor beta chains below were found in one sample sequenced in a study of T cells in Graves' hyperthyroidism and ophthalmopathy. TCR beta CDR3 sequences were amplified from RNA transcripts. RT-PCR in the first round (using the HTBI primer set) targeted the TCR CDR3. In TCRdb, the multiplex PCR reads were re-called with MiXCR into one record per CDR3 protein. The sample carries 690,000 or so distinct CDR3 sequences, approximately 18% recorded once. Sequenced: blood. All receptors come from a woman aged 45-60 years with Graves' hyperthyroidism that later progressed to Graves' ophthalmopathy.

The rearrangement joins TRBV20-1 to TRBJ2-1; 8 positions match TRBD2. This CDR3 spans 15 amino acids. V shed 0 bases, J shed 5 bases, and the junction held 6 bases outside the gene matches. CDR1 is DFQATT, CDR2 SNEGSKA, per germline (reference sequence). CDR3 nucleotide sequence: TGCAGTGCTAGAGATCGGCGGGGGGCAGACAATGAGCAGTTCTTC. This gives the protein CSARDRRGADNEQFF.

This clonotype was recorded a few times. In DNA, the CDR3 is TGTGCCAGCAGTGCCGGGACTAGCGGGGGGCCCCAAAACTACGAGCAGTACTTC. It translates to CASSAGTSGGPQNYEQYF. V and J are TRBV12-3 or TRBV12-4 and TRBJ2-7; 15 bases match TRBD2. The CDR3 contains 18 residues. The V gene end was trimmed by 5 bases and the J gene end by 3 bases; junction bases not matched to a gene: 11.

Turning to this clonotype: A much larger clone sits a single nucleotide away, making a read error possible. No conserved phenylalanine or tryptophan is present at the end of the CDR3, so a read error is the likely explanation. The V gene is TRBV5-1, the J gene TRBJ2-3, with TRBD2 identical over 9 bases. CDR3 size: 16 residues. V shed 3 bases and J 1 base; nucleotides not matched to a gene: 6. Germline values: CDR1 SGHRS, CDR2 YFSETQ. CDR3: CASSSIVAGGTDTQYL. Written as DNA, the CDR3 is TGCGCCAGCAGCTCCATCGTAGCGGGGGGCACAGATACGCAGTATTTA.

The chain couples TRBV10-3 to TRBJ2-5; a weak D match, TRBD1 (5 bases). V was pared by 8 bases and J by 5 bases, with 12 bases between. The CDR3 contains 12 residues. Germline-derived CDR1 and CDR2 are ENHRY and SYGVKD. The CDR3 DNA follows: TGTGCCATCTCTCAGGGTCGTGAGACCCAGTACTTC. This translates into CAISQGRETQYF.

At least ten counts were recorded for this clonotype. The chain recombines TRBV7-3 with TRBJ1-1, with a possible D match to TRBD1 (5 bases). CDR1 and CDR2 from the germline V gene are SGHTA and FQGTGA. The CDR3 is 14 residues long. V lost 5 bases and J lost 3, with 13 bases in between. In nucleotides, the CDR3 is TGTGCCAGCAGCGCGCAGGGAAGTCACACTGAAGCTTTCTTT. Protein: CASSAQGSHTEAFF.